Included here is one T cell receptor beta chain sequence, with context. This entry belongs to a study of blood T cell repertoires in COVID-19. Overall study context: Donors in the United States, Italy and Spain gave samples during acute or convalescent COVID-19. The cDNA or gDNA used as material had been derived from T cells, B-cell-depleted T cells, or PBMCs.

Per the original methods: Amplifying reference gene primers gave estimates of nucleated cell counts. The table came from immunoSEQ multiplex PCR; TCRdb's copy has only in-frame clones and leaves some out. The V and J calls and clone size come from that table; D and trimming were worked out from the DNA. The sample includes nearly 55,000 clones, around 78% of them seen just once. The CDR3 extends over 15 amino acids. Germline trimming cut 3 bases from V and 5 bases from J; bases unmatched to any gene: 8. CDR1 is SEHNR, CDR2 FQNEAQ, per germline (reference sequence). What was sequenced was peripheral blood. The TCR sequence derives from a human donor with active or convalescent COVID-19. The donor label of this sample is uncertain. This chain uses TRBV7-9 with TRBJ2-3, with 7 bases aligning to TRBD2. The CDR3 nucleotides are TGTGCCAGCAGCTTCCGGGAGGCGCCGGAAGATACGCAGTATTTT. Its protein is CASSFREAPEDTQYF.